One sample yielded the 7 T cell receptor beta chains listed below, sequenced in a study of blood T cell repertoires in COVID-19. Profiling relied on immunoSEQ multiplex PCR, and the TCRdb table lists in-frame clones only, not all of them. The table shows a few hundred thousand clones, with roughly four fifths occurring only once. The sample taken for sequencing was peripheral blood. The receptors come from a man older than 75 with acute or convalescent COVID-19.

This clone has only a few counts. The chain joins TRBV12-3 or TRBV12-4 to TRBJ1-2, with 9 bases identical to TRBD1. This CDR3 spans 13 amino acids. V dropped 6 bases and J dropped 5; count of bases not matched to a gene: 4. CDR3 in DNA: TGTGCCAGCAGGCGACAGGGGGAATATGGCTACACCTTC. The encoded protein is CASRRQGEYGYTF.

The sample holds one count of this clone. The chain employs TRBV2 and TRBJ2-7; TRBD2 is a possible D gene (5 bases). The CDR3 loop spans 13 amino acids. CDR1 is SNHLY and CDR2 is FYNNEI in the germline V gene. Trimming took off 3 bases at V and 3 bases at J, with 9 bases between the two ends. The CDR3 reads CASSEVLDYEQYF. As DNA, the CDR3 is TGTGCCAGCAGTGAGGTACTAGACTACGAGCAGTACTTC.

The genes are TRBV7-3 and TRBJ2-7; D perhaps matches TRBD1 (6 bases). The CDR3 sequence is 15 residues long. Trimming stripped 6 bases from V and 2 bases from J, with 17 bases between. The germline CDR1 and CDR2 sequences are SGHTA and FQGTGA. The DNA for the CDR3 is TGTGCCAGCAGACTCCGACCAACAGGGCCCTACGAGCAGTACTTC. Translated, it gives CASRLRPTGPYEQYF.

The chain combines TRBV7-9 with TRBJ2-7; TRBD1 agrees at 9 bases. V gave up 2 bases and J gave up 2 bases; unmatched junction bases: 10. The CDR3 has 17 residues. The germline CDR1 and CDR2 sequences are SEHNR and FQNEAQ (reference sequence). The CDR3 reads CASSLPQTGGLTYEQYF. In DNA form, the CDR3 reads TGTGCCAGCAGCTTACCCCAGACAGGGGGATTAACCTACGAGCAGTACTTC.

The genes are TRBV6-5 and TRBJ2-2; TRBD2 aligns across 7 bases. The V segment lost 0 bases and the J segment 0 bases; nucleotides outside the gene matches: 1. Germline values: CDR1 MNHEY, CDR2 SVGAGI. The CDR3 has 16 amino acids. The DNA of the CDR3 is TGTGCCAGCAGTTACTCGGCGGGGGCGAACACCGGGGAGCTGTTTTTT. This sequence encodes CASSYSAGANTGELFF.

The rearrangement uses TRBV18 and TRBJ2-1, with 13 bases that match TRBD2. Germline V gene lookup returns CDR1 KGHSH and CDR2 LQKENI. Trimming removed 0 bases from V and 6 bases from J; junction bases left unmatched: 5. This CDR3 is 17 amino acids long. Here the CDR3 DNA reads TGTGCCAGCTCACCACCTACTAGCGGGAGGGTATCCAATGAGCAGTTCTTC. Translated, it gives CASSPPTSGRVSNEQFF.

The V call is TRBV5-1, the J call TRBJ2-1; 12 positions agree with TRBD2. V lost 4 bases and J lost 4; bases outside the gene matches: 3. CDR1 and CDR2 (germline): SGHRS, YFSETQ. This CDR3 comprises 15 residues. The CDR3 sequence is CASSPGLAGYNEQFF. The CDR3 DNA is TGCGCCAGCAGCCCGGGACTAGCGGGTTACAATGAGCAGTTCTTC.